A selection of T cell receptor beta chains follows, all from one sample in a study of Graves' ophthalmopathy and Graves' hyperthyroidism. Each CDR3 protein gets one entry after TCRdb re-called the multiplex PCR reads with MiXCR. In the table there are around 170,000 distinct CDR3 sequences, approximately 38% of which are singletons. Material: peripheral blood. The receptors stem from a woman between 40 and 50 years old with Graves' ophthalmopathy. The conserved cysteine and the conserved F or W are not part of the CDR3 here. The order of the fields is V gene, J gene, D gene, CDR3 protein. A D gene is named only where the DNA matches it firmly.

V gene: TRBV20-1
J gene: TRBJ2-7
D gene: TRBD2
CDR3 protein: SARLAGVNEQY

V gene: TRBV12-5
J gene: TRBJ1-2
D gene: .
CDR3 protein: ASGKTTHLEGYT

V gene: TRBV19
J gene: TRBJ2-5
D gene: TRBD1
CDR3 protein: ASSLEGAETQY

V gene: TRBV14
J gene: TRBJ2-2
D gene: .
CDR3 protein: ASSQVPGNTGELF

V gene: TRBV30
J gene: TRBJ1-2
D gene: .
CDR3 protein: AWNRQGRSDGYT

V gene: TRBV27
J gene: TRBJ2-7
D gene: TRBD2
CDR3 protein: ASSLSSSGRVSYEQY

V gene: TRBV12-3/TRBV12-4
J gene: TRBJ2-7
D gene: TRBD2
CDR3 protein: ASSFPASGYYEQY

V gene: TRBV11-2
J gene: TRBJ2-5
D gene: TRBD2
CDR3 protein: ASSPRGTSGEETQY

V gene: TRBV19
J gene: TRBJ2-7
D gene: .
CDR3 protein: ASRTGFGGEQY

V gene: TRBV20-1
J gene: TRBJ1-1
D gene: .
CDR3 protein: SARDGQKTEAF

V gene: TRBV28
J gene: TRBJ1-6
D gene: .
CDR3 protein: ASIEGGDPYNSPLH

V gene: TRBV6-5
J gene: TRBJ2-3
D gene: .
CDR3 protein: ASSYSTGSLDTQY

V gene: TRBV6-5
J gene: TRBJ1-6
D gene: TRBD1
CDR3 protein: ASSQTGTARNSPLH

V gene: TRBV9
J gene: TRBJ1-5
D gene: TRBD1
CDR3 protein: ASSFGTGSEPQH

V gene: TRBV27
J gene: TRBJ2-2
D gene: TRBD2
CDR3 protein: ASSPGLPPSTGELF

V gene: TRBV12-3/TRBV12-4
J gene: TRBJ1-2
D gene: .
CDR3 protein: ASMSRGTIGTNYGYT

V gene: TRBV11-1
J gene: TRBJ1-1
D gene: .
CDR3 protein: ASSLGSMPMNTEAF

V gene: TRBV10-3
J gene: TRBJ1-5
D gene: .
CDR3 protein: ASSQGWGQPQH

V gene: TRBV9
J gene: TRBJ1-6
D gene: .
CDR3 protein: ASSVEQESSPLH

V gene: TRBV6-2/TRBV6-3
J gene: TRBJ2-7
D gene: .
CDR3 protein: ASSSPGRAYEQY

V gene: TRBV6-2/TRBV6-3
J gene: TRBJ1-1
D gene: TRBD1
CDR3 protein: ASSYFQGGEAF

V gene: TRBV12-3/TRBV12-4
J gene: TRBJ1-3
D gene: .
CDR3 protein: ASSVTGYTIY

V gene: TRBV11-2
J gene: TRBJ2-7
D gene: TRBD1
CDR3 protein: ASIDMTGREQY

V gene: TRBV20-1
J gene: TRBJ2-7
D gene: TRBD1
CDR3 protein: SAVPPGQGYEQY

V gene: TRBV6-5
J gene: TRBJ2-7
D gene: .
CDR3 protein: ASSYQQGRYEQY

V gene: TRBV9
J gene: TRBJ2-7
D gene: .
CDR3 protein: ASSADVGGTIDEQY

V gene: TRBV2
J gene: TRBJ1-5
D gene: .
CDR3 protein: ASSGGYQPQH

V gene: TRBV29-1
J gene: TRBJ1-1
D gene: .
CDR3 protein: SVAKGGSTEAF

V gene: TRBV6-5
J gene: TRBJ2-7
D gene: .
CDR3 protein: ASSYSGEIHEQY

V gene: TRBV28
J gene: TRBJ1-1
D gene: .
CDR3 protein: ASSSTLDEAF

V gene: TRBV28
J gene: TRBJ2-5
D gene: .
CDR3 protein: ATTYQETQY

V gene: TRBV6-5
J gene: TRBJ1-1
D gene: .
CDR3 protein: ASSYVQVAEAF

V gene: TRBV12-3/TRBV12-4
J gene: TRBJ2-7
D gene: TRBD2
CDR3 protein: ASSFPAGGDEQY

V gene: TRBV28
J gene: TRBJ2-7
D gene: .
CDR3 protein: ASSFTTSIEQY

V gene: TRBV6-5
J gene: TRBJ1-2
D gene: .
CDR3 protein: ASTPLGGLGYT

V gene: TRBV2
J gene: TRBJ2-7
D gene: TRBD2
CDR3 protein: ASRGTSGRRTYEQY

V gene: TRBV6-2/TRBV6-3
J gene: TRBJ2-7
D gene: .
CDR3 protein: ASSGFYEQY

V gene: TRBV12-3/TRBV12-4
J gene: TRBJ1-2
D gene: .
CDR3 protein: ASSLDGTDGYT

V gene: TRBV5-1
J gene: TRBJ1-1
D gene: .
CDR3 protein: ASSLAKDRIMNTEAF

V gene: TRBV4-2
J gene: TRBJ2-7
D gene: TRBD2
CDR3 protein: ASSPTSGSLPEYEQY

V gene: TRBV19
J gene: TRBJ1-2
D gene: TRBD1
CDR3 protein: ASSIGTGGVDGYT

V gene: TRBV6-4
J gene: TRBJ2-5
D gene: .
CDR3 protein: ASSYHVESETQY

V gene: TRBV19
J gene: TRBJ2-5
D gene: .
CDR3 protein: ASSAPALEAGETQY

V gene: TRBV6-1
J gene: TRBJ1-1
D gene: TRBD1
CDR3 protein: ASSLRGRGTEAF

V gene: TRBV27
J gene: TRBJ2-7
D gene: .
CDR3 protein: ASSLEGSDSYEQY

V gene: TRBV7-3
J gene: TRBJ2-6
D gene: .
CDR3 protein: AGGAGEGRANVLT

V gene: TRBV12-3/TRBV12-4
J gene: TRBJ1-2
D gene: TRBD1
CDR3 protein: ASSSDRVGYT

V gene: TRBV2
J gene: TRBJ1-2
D gene: TRBD1
CDR3 protein: ANSGRDRAFGYT

V gene: TRBV10-3
J gene: TRBJ2-2
D gene: .
CDR3 protein: AFGRTGELF

V gene: TRBV20-1
J gene: TRBJ1-1
D gene: .
CDR3 protein: SARDPGLGGTEAF

V gene: TRBV6-5
J gene: TRBJ2-7
D gene: TRBD2
CDR3 protein: ASSYAASGSYEQY

V gene: TRBV24-1
J gene: TRBJ2-2
D gene: TRBD1
CDR3 protein: ATSDETGTVNGELF